Each of the 29 T cell receptor beta chains below was sequenced from the same sample in a study of vaccination and CD4 T cells after COVID-19. Treatment of the sample: approximately 11-day PBMC culture with coronavirus spike peptide pools or control peptides (ViraFEST assay). No antigen is known for these receptors. Oncomine TCR Beta short-read sequencing was applied to DNA from cultured CD4+ T cells. TCRdb itself ran the PCR reads through MiXCR, one entry per CDR3 protein. The sample has about 9,900 distinct CDR3 sequences, 50% to 65% seen once; the top ten hold around two fifths. Sequenced input: CD4+ T cells from blood, cultured in vitro. Receptors were obtained from a human donor who had recovered from COVID-19.

V and J are TRBV7-2 and TRBJ1-6, with a tentative D call TRBD1 (5 bases). Looked up from germline, CDR1 is SGHTA and CDR2 is FQGNSA. This CDR3 is 15 amino acids long. The V gene lost 0 bases and the J gene lost 13 bases, with 16 bases spanning the gap. CDR3: CASSLAEGRSSPLHF. CDR3 DNA: TGTGCCAGCAGCTTAGCAGAGGGACGGTCATCCCCCCTCCACTTT.

This clonotype was seen only once. CDR3 coding DNA: TGTGCCAGCAGCCAAGCCCCGTACTATGGCTACACCTTC. This translates into CASSQAPYYGYTF. The rearrangement uses TRBV14 and TRBJ1-2; no reliable D call. V was shortened by 1 base and J by 3 bases, with 6 bases between the two germline ends. The CDR3 consists of 13 residues. CDR1 SGHDN and CDR2 FVKESK come from the germline V gene. The full variable domain, rest sourced from reference TRBV14 and TRBJ1-2, is EAGVTQFPSHSVIEKGQTVTLRCDPISGHDNLYWYRRVMGKEIKFLLHFVKESKQDESGMPNNRFLAERTGGTYSTLKVQPAELEDSGVYFCASSQAPYYGYTFGSGTRLTVV.

V gene TRBV25-1 combines with J gene TRBJ2-3; 10 bases are a match to TRBD2. CDR3 length: 14 residues. J gave up 1 base and V 6 bases, and 1 base lay outside the gene matches. Germline V gives CDR1 MGHDK, CDR2 SYGVNS. The CDR3 loop is CASRTSGRTDTQYF. CDR3 nucleotides: TGTGCCAGCAGGACTAGCGGGCGCACAGATACGCAGTATTTT.

This CDR3 is CASSPGQGGNTIYF. CDR3 DNA sequence: TGCGCCAGCAGCCCGGGGCAGGGCGGAAACACCATATATTTT. V gene TRBV5-1 combines with J gene TRBJ1-3; a possible D gene is TRBD1 (5 bases). The germline CDR1 and CDR2 sequences are SGHRS and YFSETQ. There are 14 residues in the CDR3. The V end was cut by 4 bases, the J end by 4 bases, with 12 bases between.

The chain uses TRBV5-1 and TRBJ2-1; 16 bases are shared with TRBD2. V trimming: 5 bases; J trimming: 2 bases; junction bases outside the gene matches: 4. This CDR3 is 17 amino acids long. CDR1 and CDR2 from the germline V gene are SGHRS and YFSETQ. The chain's CDR3 is CASRLGTSGGAYNEQFF. The CDR3 DNA follows: TGCGCCAGCAGGCTCGGGACTAGCGGGGGGGCCTACAATGAGCAGTTCTTC.

This clonotype showed up just a few times. The gene calls are TRBV19 and TRBJ2-3; D call uncertain. Trimming took 7 bases from V and 2 from J, leaving 10 bases between them. From germline, CDR1 is LNHDA and CDR2 SQIVND (reference sequence). The CDR3 spans 13 residues. In DNA, the CDR3 is TGTGCCAGTAAGGGTACACACACAGATACGCAGTATTTT. It encodes CASKGTHTDTQYF.

The chain couples TRBV7-2 to TRBJ1-2; D possibly corresponds to TRBD1 (5 bases). The CDR3 consists of 14 residues. Germline CDR1 and CDR2: SGHTA and FQGNSA. V gave up 1 base and J gave up 3 bases, with 9 bases separating them. The CDR3 here is CASSLGGVDYGYTF. In DNA form, the CDR3 reads TGTGCCAGCAGCTTAGGGGGGGTTGACTATGGCTACACCTTC.

The chain joins TRBV23-1 to TRBJ1-1, with a tentative D call TRBD1 (5 bases). TRBV23-1 is classed as an ORF, of uncertain function. Trimming cost V 6 bases and J 11 bases, with 16 bases left between them. The CDR3 runs to 12 residues. CDR3 bases: TGCGCCAGCAGCGAAGAGGGGCGCTGGGCTTTCTTT. Translating it yields CASSEEGRWAFF.

This clonotype was counted only a few times. The V gene is TRBV30, the J gene TRBJ1-3, with D tentatively TRBD1 (5 bases). CDR1 is GTSNPN, CDR2 SVGIG, per germline (reference sequence). The CDR3 runs to 14 residues. V dropped 6 bases and J dropped 4 bases, with 16 bases sitting between them. CDR3 DNA sequence: TGTGCCTGCGCAGGGCCCGGAGGGGGAAACACCATATATTTT. Translating gives CACAGPGGGNTIYF.

This rearrangement joins TRBV12-3 or TRBV12-4 to TRBJ1-2, with TRBD1 identical over 8 bases. The CDR3 runs 14 residues. V was clipped by 5 bases and J by 7 bases; unmatched bases: 9. CDR3 region: CASSPPTGASGYTF. CDR3 in DNA: TGTGCCAGCAGTCCCCCGACAGGGGCAAGTGGCTACACCTTC.

The rearrangement links TRBV5-1 to TRBJ1-1; D may be TRBD1 (6 bases). Trimming stripped 0 bases from V and 0 bases from J, with 12 bases between. This CDR3 spans 16 amino acids. In germline, CDR1 is SGHRS, CDR2 YFSETQ. DNA for the CDR3: TGCGCCAGCAGCTTGGCAACAGGGACCATGAACACTGAAGCTTTCTTT. Translation: CASSLATGTMNTEAFF.

This rearrangement joins TRBV6-1 to TRBJ2-1; no definite D call. Germline values: CDR1 MNHNS, CDR2 SASEGT. The V gene lost 2 bases and the J gene lost 2 bases, with 16 bases spanning the gap. There are 17 residues in the CDR3. CDR3 sequence reads: CASSEFPLRVTYNEQFF. CDR3 in DNA: TGTGCCAGCAGTGAATTCCCACTTAGGGTGACCTACAATGAGCAGTTCTTC.

This clonotype has only a few counts. This chain links TRBV5-4 with TRBJ2-2; D gene ambiguous. CDR1 is SGHNT and CDR2 is YYREEE in the germline V gene (reference sequence). With 4 bases removed from V and 5 bases from J, the gap between germline ends came to 9 bases. This CDR3 comprises 13 residues. This chain's CDR3 is CASSLEGTGELFF. The CDR3, as DNA: TGTGCCAGCAGCCTCGAAGGGACCGGGGAGCTGTTTTTT.

The V gene is TRBV12-3 or TRBV12-4, the J gene TRBJ1-1; no clear D gene. This CDR3 is built from 15 residues. With 3 bases removed from V and 1 base from J, the gap between germline ends came to 12 bases. The CDR3 DNA reads as TGTGCCAGCAGTTTCCCCCCGTCAGGGAACACTGAAGCTTTCTTT. Protein product: CASSFPPSGNTEAFF.

The V gene is TRBV20-1, the J gene TRBJ2-1; D unclear. The CDR3 is 15 amino acids. Trimming took off 4 bases at V and 0 bases at J, with 13 bases between the two ends. The germline CDR1 and CDR2 sequences are DFQATT and SNEGSKA (reference sequence). The CDR3 nucleotides read TGCAGTGCTATGGGCCTTAGGAGCTCCTACAATGAGCAGTTCTTC. It yields the protein CSAMGLRSSYNEQFF.

Note on this clonotype: A junction boundary mismatches the germline segment, possibly from a read error. The J gene is TRBJ2-3, the V gene TRBV12-3 or TRBV12-4; TRBD2 matches at 7 bases. The CDR3 loop spans 14 amino acids. The CDR3 DNA sequence: TGTGCCAGCAGTTGGGGAGGGAGCATAGATACGCAGTATTTT. This encodes CASSWGGSIDTQYF.

The rearrangement uses TRBV7-2 and TRBJ2-4; D unresolved. V shed 1 base and J shed 2 bases, with 6 bases lying between them. CDR1 is SGHTA and CDR2 is FQGNSA in the germline V gene. The CDR3 is made up of 14 amino acids. The CDR3 sequence is CASSLGSTKNIQYF. The CDR3, as DNA: TGTGCCAGCAGCTTAGGCTCAACCAAAAACATTCAGTACTTC.

V and J are TRBV11-2 and TRBJ2-3, with 8 bases identical to TRBD2. The V gene's germline CDR1 is SGHAT and CDR2 FQNNGV. This CDR3 spans 14 amino acids. V lost 8 bases, J lost 8 bases, and 12 bases stayed unmatched. CDR3 DNA sequence: TGTGCCAGCTCCCACCCGGGGGGGCATGGTACGCAGTATTTT. This encodes CASSHPGGHGTQYF.

The rearrangement links TRBV7-2 to TRBJ1-5, with D possibly matching TRBD1 (5 bases). CDR3 length: 16 amino acids. The V end was cut by 3 bases, the J end by 9 bases, with 21 bases between. CDR1 and CDR2 (germline): SGHTA, FQGNSA. The CDR3 nucleotides read TGTGCCAGCAGCTTGTCGCAGGGACGGACCTCCAGGCCCCAGCATTTT. It codes for CASSLSQGRTSRPQHF.

The chain links TRBV2 to TRBJ2-5; D may match TRBD1 or TRBD2 (6 bases each). Germline CDR1 is SNHLY and CDR2 is FYNNEI. There are 15 residues in the CDR3. Trimming stripped 3 bases from V and 5 bases from J, with 16 bases between. Written as DNA, the CDR3 is TGTGCCAGCAGTGAGAGACTAGGGGGTTCGGAGACCCAGTACTTC. This gives the protein CASSERLGGSETQYF.

This clonotype was counted only a few times. V usage is TRBV11-2 and J usage is TRBJ2-1, with D hard to call. There are 16 residues in the CDR3. The germline CDR1 and CDR2 sequences are SGHAT and FQNNGV. Trimming stripped 6 bases from V and 6 bases from J, with 21 bases between. The CDR3 region has the DNA TGTGCCAGCAGAAGTCTCCCACAAGGTCGAGGCAATGAGCAGTTCTTC. This codes for CASRSLPQGRGNEQFF.

Only a few counts were recorded for this clonotype. This chain joins TRBV20-1 and TRBJ1-2; TRBD1 is a possible D gene (5 bases). CDR3 size: 12 residues. CDR1 is DFQATT and CDR2 is SNEGSKA in the germline V gene (reference sequence). V shed 3 bases and J shed 1 base, with 6 bases lying between them. In DNA, the CDR3 is TGCAGTGCTAGGGGGGTTAACTATGGCTACACCTTC. Residues: CSARGVNYGYTF.

This rearrangement joins TRBV10-3 to TRBJ2-3; tentatively, D is TRBD2 (6 bases). Germline CDR1 is ENHRY and CDR2 is SYGVKD. The V end was cut by 6 bases, the J end by 1 base, with 11 bases between. CDR3 length: 14 residues. The CDR3 protein is CAIRGGGGTDTQYF. CDR3 in DNA: TGTGCCATCAGGGGAGGTGGGGGCACAGATACGCAGTATTTT.

The V and J genes are TRBV2 and TRBJ2-5, with TRBD2 identical over 9 bases. The CDR3 is made up of 17 amino acids. Germline CDR1 SNHLY, CDR2 FYNNEI. V shed 7 bases and J 8 bases; nucleotides not matched to a gene: 20. The CDR3: CASTRLRSGGFMNTQYF. The CDR3 nucleotides are TGTGCCAGCACCCGGTTGAGGAGCGGGGGGTTTATGAACACCCAGTACTTC. The variable domain in full, with the rest retrieved from reference TRBV2 and TRBJ2-5, is EPEVTQTPSHQVTQMGQEVILRCVPISNHLYFYWYRQILGQKVEFLVSFYNNEISEKSEIFDDQFSVERPDGSNFTLKIRSTKLEDSAMYFCASTRLRSGGFMNTQYFGPGTRLLVL.

The V and J genes are TRBV20-1 and TRBJ1-6, with D possibly matching TRBD1 (5 bases). The V gene lost 5 bases and the J gene lost 5 bases, with 13 bases spanning the gap. In germline, CDR1 is DFQATT, CDR2 SNEGSKA (reference sequence). CDR3 length equals 14 residues. The CDR3 spells CSAPAGGNNSPLHF. In DNA, the CDR3 is TGCAGTGCTCCAGCGGGGGGTAATAATTCACCCCTCCACTTT.

The V gene is TRBV20-1, the J gene TRBJ2-3; D call uncertain. The CDR3 length is 12 residues. Germline V gives CDR1 DFQATT, CDR2 SNEGSKA (reference sequence). Trimming cost V 4 bases and J 2 bases, with 7 bases left between them. CDR3 bases: TGCAGTGCTACAGCTATCACAGATACGCAGTATTTT. Protein sequence: CSATAITDTQYF.

This clonotype is a singleton in its sample. CDR3 nucleotides: TGTGCCAGCAGCTTAGTACCTGGCTACACCTTC. Translated, it gives CASSLVPGYTF. The chain joins TRBV7-2 to TRBJ1-2; D uncertain. Trimming removed 1 base from V and 7 bases from J, with 4 bases in between. Germline V gene lookup returns CDR1 SGHTA and CDR2 FQGNSA. The length of the CDR3 is 11 residues.

The rearrangement links TRBV6-1 to TRBJ2-3, with D maybe TRBD2 (6 bases). CDR1 is MNHNS, CDR2 SASEGT, per germline. The V end lost 8 bases, the J end lost 7 bases, and 16 bases lay between the germline ends. The CDR3 is made up of 13 amino acids. In DNA form, the CDR3 reads TGTGCCAGCGGCGGGGACCTCGGACATACGCAGTATTTT. It specifies CASGGDLGHTQYF.

V gene TRBV12-3 or TRBV12-4 combines with J gene TRBJ2-2, with 9 bases identical to TRBD2. This CDR3 is built from 16 residues. The junction had 5 bases not matched to a gene; V was cut back by 2 bases and J by 4 bases. Here the CDR3 reads CASSLRAGGPTGELFF. The CDR3 nucleotides are TGTGCCAGCAGTTTACGGGCGGGGGGGCCCACCGGGGAGCTGTTTTTT.